The 2 T cell receptor beta chains in this list originate from one sample, sequenced in a study of CD8 T cells in Susac syndrome (dated by TCRdb to between 2017 and 2020). The library was built by means of the immunoSEQ multiplex PCR assay. RNA was extracted using the RNeasy kit, and roughly 0.5 to 1 ug of the RNA was reverse transcribed with random hexamers. TCRdb trimmed public reads at Q25 via fastp, called clones via MiXCR and kept in-frame beta chains. CDR3 protein duplicates are merged, each entry listing the most common genes and DNA. The sample table lists 200,000 to 250,000 distinct CDR3 sequences, less than 95% of them with a count of one. The top ten hold 0.15% of the sample. The sample comprised CD4+ T cells from PBMCs. The receptors derive from a human donor with Susac syndrome.

This clonotype was seen only a few times. The chain recombines TRBV5-4 with TRBJ2-1, with 13 nucleotides matching TRBD2. Germline CDR1 is SGHNT and CDR2 is YYREEE (reference sequence). The CDR3 totals 16 residues. V trimming: 4 bases; J trimming: 7 bases; junction bases outside the gene matches: 8. This CDR3 reads CASSAELAGGGNEQFF. The CDR3 DNA reads as TGTGCCAGCAGCGCCGAACTAGCGGGGGGGGGAAATGAGCAGTTCTTC.

The chain is built from TRBV6-2 or TRBV6-3 and TRBJ2-5; 8 bases are a match to TRBD1. The CDR3 spans 16 residues. CDR1 is MNHEY and CDR2 is SVGEGT in the germline V gene. The trim removed 3 bases at V and 3 bases at J, leaving 9 bases unmatched. CDR3 in DNA: TGTGCCAGCAGTTATTCGGGTGGACAGGGTGAAGAGACCCAGTACTTC. It translates to CASSYSGGQGEETQYF.